Following are 30 T cell receptor beta chains from one sample sequenced in a study of blood T cell repertoires in COVID-19. TCRdb's copy holds only in-frame clones and misses some; the assay was immunoSEQ multiplex PCR. The sample carries about 440,000 clones, approximately 88% recorded once. Sequencing was performed on peripheral blood. The receptors here all came from a woman between 45 and 65 years old with COVID-19, enrolled during active disease.

This chain uses TRBV25-1 with TRBJ1-6; D is possibly TRBD1 (5 bases). With 3 bases removed from V and 7 bases from J, the gap between germline ends came to 16 bases. The CDR3 is 16 amino acids. CDR1 and CDR2 from the germline V gene are MGHDK and SYGVNS. The DNA of the CDR3 is TGTGCCAGCAGTGATATCACAGGAGATAGCAATTCACCCCTCCACTTT. As protein: CASSDITGDSNSPLHF.

This sequence joins TRBV5-1 and TRBJ2-7, with 9 bases aligning to TRBD2. The CDR3 is 14 residues long. V was clipped by 0 bases and J by 6 bases; unmatched bases: 4. Germline assignment: CDR1 SGHRS and CDR2 YFSETQ. CDR3 sequence (DNA): TGCGCCAGCAGCTTGGAAGGCGGGGGGGCCGAGCAGTACTTC. Protein product: CASSLEGGGAEQYF.

This clone appeared a few times. CDR3 amino acids: CAKTAGQGPYSNQPQHF. Written as DNA, the CDR3 is TGTGCCAAAACAGCGGGCCAGGGACCCTATAGCAATCAGCCCCAGCATTTT. The rearrangement joins TRBV21-1 to TRBJ1-5. TRBV21-1 is reported as a pseudogene. This CDR3 is 17 amino acids long.

This clone was seen just once. The chain uses TRBV5-1 and TRBJ1-1; 8 nucleotides align to TRBD1. This CDR3 comprises 15 residues. J gave up 6 bases and V 4 bases, and 11 bases lay outside the gene matches. The germline V gene encodes CDR1 SGHRS and CDR2 YFSETQ. CDR3 residues: CASSLNTGGGSEAFF. The CDR3 nucleotides are TGCGCCAGCAGCCTTAATACAGGGGGAGGATCTGAAGCTTTCTTT.

The chain links TRBV28 to TRBJ1-5; D uncertain. CDR3 length: 13 residues. CDR1 and CDR2 from the germline V gene are MDHEN and SYDVKM. Trimming removed 2 bases from V and 6 bases from J, with 8 bases in between. For the CDR3, the DNA is TGTGCCAGCAGTTTAGGGGAGGGTCAGCCCCAGCATTTT. Its protein is CASSLGEGQPQHF.

This chain links TRBV11-2 with TRBJ2-3; D is perhaps TRBD2 (6 bases). Germline V gene lookup returns CDR1 SGHAT and CDR2 FQNNGV. The CDR3 is made up of 15 amino acids. Trimming took off 3 bases at V and 1 base at J, with 11 bases between the two ends. CDR3 nucleotides: TGTGCCAGCAGCTTCTGGGGGGATGGCACAGATACGCAGTATTTT. It specifies CASSFWGDGTDTQYF.

The V and J genes are TRBV18 and TRBJ2-7; 8 positions agree with TRBD2. The V gene's germline CDR1 is KGHSH and CDR2 LQKENI. The CDR3 spans 17 residues. V dropped 3 bases and J dropped 2; count of bases not matched to a gene: 12. The CDR3 here is CASSPLAPSGGPYEQYF. The DNA of the CDR3 is TGTGCCAGCTCACCGTTAGCCCCCTCGGGGGGGCCCTACGAGCAGTACTTC.

Turning to this clone: Other DNA sequences within the sample encode an identical CDR3. V is TRBV30 and J is TRBJ1-1; D is possibly TRBD1 (5 bases). Trimming removed 2 bases at V and 1 base at J, with 8 bases between. This CDR3 has 13 residues. From germline, CDR1 is GTSNPN and CDR2 SVGIG (reference sequence). CDR3 protein: CAWSRDRNTEAFF. CDR3 sequence (DNA): TGTGCCTGGAGTCGTGACAGGAACACTGAAGCTTTCTTT. Looking up the rest from reference TRBV30 and TRBJ1-1 gives the full variable domain: SQTIHQWPATLVQPVGSPLSLECTVEGTSNPNLYWYRQAAGRGLQLLFYSVGIGQISSEVPQNLSASRPQDRQFILSSKKLLLSDSGFYLCAWSRDRNTEAFFGQGTRLTVV.

V and J are TRBV5-5 and TRBJ2-3; TRBD1 matches at 8 bases. V shed 4 bases and J 5 bases; nucleotides not matched to a gene: 12. CDR3 length: 16 residues. Germline-derived CDR1 and CDR2 are SGHKS and YYEKEE (reference sequence). In nucleotides, the CDR3 is TGTGCCAGCAGCACGACAGGGGTGAGTCGGGTAGATACGCAGTATTTT. Protein: CASSTTGVSRVDTQYF.

This chain connects TRBV6-5 to TRBJ1-3; D is uncertain. V gave up 8 bases and J gave up 3 bases, with 11 bases separating them. The germline CDR1 and CDR2 sequences are MNHEY and SVGAGI. The CDR3 is made up of 13 amino acids. The CDR3 protein is CASGRELGNTIYF. DNA of the CDR3: TGTGCCAGCGGCCGGGAACTTGGAAACACCATATATTTT.

J is TRBJ1-2 and V is TRBV27; 8 bases align to TRBD1. This CDR3 has 16 amino acids. Germline-derived CDR1 and CDR2 are MNHEY and SMNVEV (reference sequence). Trimming at V came to 4 bases and at J to 0 bases, leaving 7 bases not matched to a gene. The CDR3 reads CASSSIGQGPNYGYTF. CDR3 nucleotides: TGTGCCAGCAGTTCCATAGGACAGGGCCCTAACTATGGCTACACCTTC.

The V and J genes are TRBV9 and TRBJ2-2; perhaps TRBD1 as D (7 bases). V lost 3 bases to trimming and J lost 3 bases, with 12 bases between them. Germline-derived CDR1 and CDR2 are SGDLS and YYNGEE. The CDR3 runs 15 residues. The CDR3 coding sequence is TGTGCCAGCAGCGGCCAGGGGGGATACACCGGGGAGCTGTTTTTT. Translation: CASSGQGGYTGELFF.

This rearrangement joins TRBV5-6 to TRBJ2-2; D remains ambiguous. CDR1 and CDR2 from the germline V gene are SGHDT and YYEEEE. This CDR3 spans 13 amino acids. V dropped 4 bases and J dropped 5 bases, with 9 bases sitting between them. CDR3: CASSVHGTGELFF. The CDR3 DNA reads as TGTGCCAGCAGCGTCCACGGGACCGGGGAGCTGTTTTTT.

There are a few counts of this clone. V gene TRBV27 combines with J gene TRBJ1-2; 8 nucleotides align to TRBD1. V was pared by 3 bases and J by 6 bases, with 3 bases of the junction left unmatched. Germline loops: CDR1 MNHEY, CDR2 SMNVEV (reference sequence). This CDR3 is built from 13 residues. The CDR3 reads CASSFAGGNGYTF. In DNA, the CDR3 is TGTGCCAGCAGTTTCGCAGGGGGCAATGGCTACACCTTC.

The chain uses TRBV12-3 or TRBV12-4 and TRBJ1-1; D remains ambiguous. The V end lost 5 bases, the J end lost 4 bases, and 11 bases lay between the germline ends. This CDR3 is 13 amino acids long. The CDR3 reads CASSGPLGTEAFF. In DNA, the CDR3 is TGTGCCAGCAGTGGGCCATTAGGCACTGAAGCTTTCTTT.

Here the CDR3 DNA reads TGTGCCAGCAGTCCCTGGGACAGGGGGCACGAGCAGTACTTC. It yields the protein CASSPWDRGHEQYF. The chain uses TRBV27 and TRBJ2-7, with TRBD1 matching over 12 bases. Germline CDR1 is MNHEY and CDR2 is SMNVEV (reference sequence). The CDR3 has 14 amino acids. Trimming at V came to 5 bases and at J to 5 bases, leaving 4 bases not matched to a gene.

The rearrangement links TRBV2 to TRBJ2-2, with D maybe TRBD1 (7 bases). Looked up from germline, CDR1 is SNHLY and CDR2 is FYNNEI. Trimming cost V 6 bases and J 4 bases, with 18 bases left between them. The length of the CDR3 is 16 residues. The CDR3 is CASSLYHRGGTGELFF. The CDR3, as DNA: TGTGCCAGCAGCCTCTACCACAGGGGAGGCACCGGGGAGCTGTTTTTT.

This clone was seen only once. This chain links TRBV5-1 with TRBJ1-2; 7 bases line up with TRBD1. The V gene end was trimmed by 4 bases and the J gene end by 6 bases; junction bases not matched to a gene: 6. CDR3 size: 13 residues. Germline CDR1 is SGHRS and CDR2 is YFSETQ. The CDR3 reads CASSLRQGDGYTF. The DNA for the CDR3 is TGCGCCAGCAGCCTGCGACAGGGCGATGGCTACACCTTC.

To note about this clone: The sample has other DNA sequences that encode this CDR3 too. The chain employs TRBV29-1 and TRBJ1-1; D is uncertain. The CDR3 length is 10 residues. From germline, CDR1 is SQVTM and CDR2 ANQGSEA. Trimming pared 7 bases from V and 3 bases from J, leaving 6 bases between. CDR3 in amino acids: CSARDTEAFF. In DNA form, the CDR3 reads TGCAGCGCTCGGGACACTGAAGCTTTCTTT.

This clone was detected only once. The chain recombines TRBV6-5 with TRBJ2-3; a possible D gene is TRBD2 (6 bases). CDR3 length: 15 amino acids. The V and J ends lost 7 bases and 0 bases respectively, with 14 bases between them. The germline CDR1 and CDR2 sequences are MNHEY and SVGAGI. In nucleotides, the CDR3 is TGTGCCAGCAAGATTGCGGGGTTTAGCACAGATACGCAGTATTTT. Its protein is CASKIAGFSTDTQYF.

The chain carries TRBV6-5 and TRBJ1-1; TRBD1 matches at 10 bases. The V gene's germline CDR1 is MNHEY and CDR2 SVGAGI. Trimming took 10 bases from V and 1 from J; bases not matched to a gene: 3. The CDR3 spans 13 residues. The CDR3: CATRTGGNTEAFF. The CDR3, as DNA: TGTGCCACCAGGACAGGGGGGAACACTGAAGCTTTCTTT.

The chain's CDR3 is CASSLAGGESYNEQFF. For the CDR3, the DNA is TGTGCCAGCAGCTTAGCAGGGGGAGAATCCTACAATGAGCAGTTCTTC. The chain combines TRBV7-9 with TRBJ2-1; possibly TRBD1 for D (6 bases). CDR1 SEHNR and CDR2 FQNEAQ come from the germline V gene (reference sequence). CDR3 length: 16 residues. V was pared by 0 bases and J by 1 base, with 10 bases between.

This chain uses TRBV19 with TRBJ2-3; D not certain. The V and J ends lost 9 bases and 0 bases respectively, with 13 bases between them. Germline V gene data show CDR1 as LNHDA and CDR2 as SQIVND (reference sequence). This CDR3 contains 14 residues. The CDR3 spells CASSRSPSTDTQYF. Here the CDR3 DNA reads TGTGCCAGCTCCCGGTCACCCAGCACAGATACGCAGTATTTT.

This clone has a single count. The genes are TRBV19 and TRBJ1-1; 8 bases fit TRBD1. V lost 5 bases to trimming and J lost 6 bases; unmatched junction nucleotides: 2. Germline V gene lookup returns CDR1 LNHDA and CDR2 SQIVND (reference sequence). The CDR3 is 12 amino acids. The chain's CDR3 is CASSSGGSEAFF. The CDR3 nucleotides are TGTGCCAGTAGTTCAGGGGGCTCTGAAGCTTTCTTT.

The rearrangement links TRBV28 to TRBJ1-2, with D unclear. Deletions cut 7 bases from V and 6 bases from J, with 18 bases between. The CDR3 loop spans 14 amino acids. From germline, CDR1 is MDHEN and CDR2 SYDVKM. The CDR3 nucleotides are TGTGCCAGCACCCCGGGAGGGAAGCTCAATGGCTACACCTTC. This encodes CASTPGGKLNGYTF.

The chain uses TRBV6-5 and TRBJ2-7; possibly TRBD2 for D (6 bases). CDR1 MNHEY and CDR2 SVGAGI come from the germline V gene. This CDR3 is 12 amino acids long. V was trimmed by 6 bases and J by 6 bases, leaving 12 bases between them. In DNA, the CDR3 is TGTGCCAGCAGGCACCGGGGGTTCGAGCAGTACTTC. This sequence encodes CASRHRGFEQYF.

The chain couples TRBV29-1 to TRBJ1-1; 11 bases agree with TRBD1. CDR1 is SQVTM, CDR2 ANQGSEA, per germline. J was trimmed by 1 base and V by 6 bases; bases with no gene match: 1. This CDR3 contains 13 residues. CDR3 nucleotide sequence: TGCAGCGTGGGACAGGGGGGGAACACTGAAGCTTTCTTT. This codes for CSVGQGGNTEAFF.

This clone was recorded only once. This chain joins TRBV4-1 and TRBJ1-4; 10 bases agree with TRBD1. The CDR3 is 15 amino acids. V was clipped by 5 bases and J by 3 bases; unmatched bases: 3. The germline gives CDR1 MGHRA, CDR2 YSYEKL. The CDR3 region is CASSSGTGANEKLFF. The DNA of the CDR3 is TGCGCCAGCAGCTCTGGGACAGGGGCTAATGAAAAACTGTTTTTT.

J is TRBJ1-2 and V is TRBV3-1 (or the pseudogene TRBV3-2); the D is unclear. Trimming stripped 0 bases from V and 6 bases from J, with 8 bases between. This CDR3 is built from 13 residues. CDR1 and CDR2 (germline): LGHDT, YNNKEL (reference sequence). For the CDR3, the DNA is TGTGCCAGCAGCCAAGATGAGGTGGATGGCTACACCTTC. It specifies CASSQDEVDGYTF.

This chain links TRBV6-1 with TRBJ2-4; 8 positions agree with TRBD2. J gave up 7 bases and V 2 bases, and 4 bases lay outside the gene matches. The CDR3 length is 14 residues. Germline assignment: CDR1 MNHNS and CDR2 SASEGT. CDR3 coding DNA: TGTGCCAGCAGTGAATTAAGGACTAGCAACATTCAGTACTTC. This gives the protein CASSELRTSNIQYF.